Below, 20 T cell receptor beta chains from the same sample are listed, as sequenced in a study of T cell changes during pregnancy in multiple sclerosis. Produced via immunoSEQ multiplex PCR; TCRdb's table is partial and in-frame only. The data show tens of thousands of clones, more than 85% seen once. The sample in question was peripheral blood, obtained before pregnancy. All receptors come from a female donor with multiple sclerosis, enrolled in a pregnancy study.

The chain carries TRBV6-1 and TRBJ2-3; D unclear. With 8 bases removed from V and 7 bases from J, the gap between germline ends came to 10 bases. Germline-derived CDR1 and CDR2 are MNHNS and SASEGT. The CDR3 is made up of 11 amino acids. The CDR3 sequence: CASATSHTQYF. CDR3 nucleotide sequence: TGTGCCAGCGCTACCTCTCATACGCAGTATTTT.

The chain carries TRBV19 and TRBJ1-1; 11 bases are shared with TRBD1. Looked up from germline, CDR1 is LNHDA and CDR2 is SQIVND (reference sequence). Germline trimming cut 4 bases from V and 11 bases from J; bases unmatched to any gene: 6. The CDR3 totals 13 residues. In DNA form, the CDR3 reads TGTGCCAGTAGTAGGACAGGGGGCTACGGGGCTTTCTTT. This codes for CASSRTGGYGAFF.

The chain carries TRBV10-3 and TRBJ1-6, with 7 bases that match TRBD1. The V segment lost 7 bases and the J segment 4 bases; nucleotides outside the gene matches: 4. The CDR3 runs 14 residues. Germline-derived CDR1 and CDR2 are ENHRY and SYGVKD. The CDR3 DNA reads TGTGCCATCAAGGGGACAGCTTATAATTCACCCCTCCACTTT. It codes for CAIKGTAYNSPLHF.

V usage is TRBV21-1 and J usage is TRBJ2-7; no DNA check was done on the table's D call, TRBD1. TRBV21-1 is assigned pseudogene status. This CDR3 has 16 amino acids. CDR3 nucleotides: TGTGCCAGCAGGATATTGATAGACGCCGAGGACAACGAGCAGTACTTC. It yields the protein CASRILIDAEDNEQYF.

The chain combines TRBV7-2 with TRBJ2-5, with 10 bases that match TRBD2. Unmatched junction bases numbered 20, after V lost 5 bases and J lost 5 bases. The length of the CDR3 is 19 residues. Germline lookup yields CDR1 SGHTA and CDR2 FQGNSA. The CDR3 DNA reads as TGTGCCAGCAGCCGAACGCCCAGGACTAGCGGATTGTGGTCGGAGACCCAGTACTTC. Amino acid sequence: CASSRTPRTSGLWSETQYF.

J is TRBJ2-3 and V is TRBV7-2, with 9 bases that match TRBD1. Germline assignment: CDR1 SGHTA and CDR2 FQGNSA. The trim removed 2 bases at V and 2 bases at J, leaving 2 bases unmatched. The CDR3 extends over 15 amino acids. CDR3: CASSLRTGVTDTQYF. The CDR3 nucleotides are TGTGCCAGCAGCTTAAGGACAGGGGTCACAGATACGCAGTATTTT.

The rearrangement uses TRBV19 and TRBJ1-1, with D possibly matching TRBD1 (5 bases). The CDR3 is 15 residues long. Trimming pared 1 base from V and 1 base from J, leaving 10 bases between. From germline, CDR1 is LNHDA and CDR2 SQIVND (reference sequence). The DNA for the CDR3 is TGTGCCAGTAGTATAGTGGGAGGGGCGAACACTGAAGCTTTCTTT. It is translated as CASSIVGGANTEAFF.

The rearrangement joins TRBV14 to TRBJ2-7; 7 positions agree with TRBD1. The junction had 10 bases not matched to a gene; V was cut back by 5 bases and J by 12 bases. The CDR3 runs to 12 residues. In germline, CDR1 is SGHDN, CDR2 FVKESK. The CDR3 nucleotides are TGTGCCAGCAGCTCTCGGGACAGAAGGGTGTACTTC. Protein sequence: CASSSRDRRVYF.

The rearrangement links TRBV27 to TRBJ1-5; 9 positions agree with TRBD1. Germline V gene lookup returns CDR1 MNHEY and CDR2 SMNVEV (reference sequence). The CDR3 is 14 residues long. J was trimmed by 6 bases and V by 4 bases; bases with no gene match: 4. The CDR3: CASSYRGPGQPQHF. CDR3 coding DNA: TGTGCCAGCAGTTACAGGGGGCCGGGTCAGCCCCAGCATTTT.

The CDR3 nucleotides are TGTGCCAGTAGTACCGGACGGAGCGGACGAGAGACCCAGTACTTC. As protein: CASSTGRSGRETQYF. V gene TRBV19 combines with J gene TRBJ2-5, with D tentatively TRBD2 (5 bases). The V gene lost 4 bases and the J gene lost 4 bases, with 16 bases spanning the gap. The CDR3 length is 15 residues. Germline loops: CDR1 LNHDA, CDR2 SQIVND (reference sequence).

Points on this clone: An end of the junction does not agree with germline; a read error may underlie this. The chain uses TRBV4-3 and TRBJ2-1, with a possible D match to TRBD1 (5 bases). CDR3 length: 15 residues. Germline CDR1 and CDR2: LGHNA and YSLEER. DNA for the CDR3: TGCGTCAGCAGCCAAGTCCAGGGTACCTACAATGAGCAGTTCTTC. This gives the protein CVSSQVQGTYNEQFF.

J is TRBJ2-5 and V is TRBV2, with TRBD1 matching 7 bases. Germline assignment: CDR1 SNHLY and CDR2 FYNNEI. V lost 4 bases and J lost 0; bases outside the gene matches: 5. The CDR3 is 15 residues long. CDR3 bases: TGTGCCAGCAGTGCGGGACAGCCACACCAAGAGACCCAGTACTTC. This encodes CASSAGQPHQETQYF.

This chain links TRBV6-6 with TRBJ1-5; D call uncertain. CDR1 MNHNY and CDR2 SVGAGI come from the germline V gene (reference sequence). The CDR3 covers 11 residues. V was pared by 9 bases and J by 10 bases, with 13 bases between. For the CDR3, the DNA is TGTGCCAGGCCCGAGGCGGGACCCCAGCATTTT. This encodes CARPEAGPQHF.

This sequence joins TRBV19 and TRBJ2-7, with TRBD2 as a possible D gene (5 bases). The CDR3 is 11 residues long. Trimming removed 6 bases from V and 3 bases from J, with 6 bases in between. The germline V gene encodes CDR1 LNHDA and CDR2 SQIVND (reference sequence). CDR3 sequence: CASSDYYEQYF. The CDR3 region has the DNA TGTGCCAGTAGCGACTACTACGAGCAGTACTTC.

The chain is built from TRBV7-2 and TRBJ2-3; TRBD2 matches 10 bases. Trimming at V came to 2 bases and at J to 4 bases, leaving 3 bases not matched to a gene. This CDR3 contains 15 residues. From germline, CDR1 is SGHTA and CDR2 FQGNSA. The CDR3 protein is CASSLLAGVADTQYF. CDR3 sequence (DNA): TGTGCCAGCAGCTTACTAGCGGGGGTTGCAGATACGCAGTATTTT.

V and J are TRBV4-2 and TRBJ2-1, with 7 bases that match TRBD2. The V and J ends lost 6 bases and 6 bases, in that order; junction bases with no gene match: 8. CDR3 size: 14 residues. CDR1 is LGHNA and CDR2 is YNFKEQ in the germline V gene. CDR3 amino acids: CASSQRGILNEQFF. The CDR3 DNA reads as TGTGCCAGCAGTCAGCGGGGCATACTCAATGAGCAGTTCTTC.

The chain employs TRBV6-1 and TRBJ2-4, with unresolved D. V lost 6 bases, J lost 0 bases, and 12 bases lay in between. Germline loops: CDR1 MNHNS, CDR2 SASEGT. This CDR3 is 15 amino acids long. The chain's CDR3 is CASSLGSVAKNIQYF. CDR3 coding DNA: TGTGCCAGCAGCCTAGGATCAGTAGCCAAAAACATTCAGTACTTC.

In nucleotides, the CDR3 is TGTGCCAGCAGTTACACATCTGGAAACACCATATATTTT. It is translated as CASSYTSGNTIYF. The chain employs TRBV6-5 and TRBJ1-3; D call uncertain. Germline V gene data show CDR1 as MNHEY and CDR2 as SVGAGI. CDR3 size: 13 residues. V was shortened by 2 bases and J by 1 base, with 3 bases between the two germline ends.

The chain uses TRBV9 and TRBJ1-1, with D tentatively TRBD1 (5 bases). The CDR3 is 15 amino acids. The germline gives CDR1 SGDLS, CDR2 YYNGEE. Trimming cost V 0 bases and J 1 base, with 10 bases left between them. The DNA of the CDR3 is TGTGCCAGCAGCGTAGGGGGCGCGAGGAACACTGAAGCTTTCTTT. Its translation is CASSVGGARNTEAFF.

This rearrangement joins TRBV4-3 to TRBJ2-7, with D perhaps TRBD1 (6 bases). CDR1 is LGHNA, CDR2 YSLEER, per germline. Trimming removed 0 bases at V and 2 bases at J, with 11 bases between. CDR3 length: 15 amino acids. Here the CDR3 DNA reads TGCGCCAGCAGCCAAGATGCAGGGGTCACCTACGAGCAGTACTTC. Translation gives CASSQDAGVTYEQYF.